The T cell receptor (beta chain) under discussion was sequenced for a study of post-analysis software for immune sequencing data. Unique molecular identifiers were present in the TCR beta cDNA libraries. In TCRdb, the PCR reads were re-called with MiXCR into one record per CDR3 protein. The data show around 400,000 distinct CDR3 sequences, with roughly 30% seen just once and roughly an eighth held by the top ten. The clonotype was recovered from a girl aged 10 to 17 with multiple sclerosis. The sequencing sample was made of blood.

The CDR3: CASSLTGGAEPQHF. The CDR3, as DNA: TGTGCCAGCAGCTTAACAGGCGGTGCCGAGCCCCAGCATTTT. The rearrangement uses TRBV7-2 and TRBJ1-5; D perhaps matches TRBD1 (5 bases). This CDR3 is built from 14 residues. Germline V gene sequence: CDR1 SGHTA, CDR2 FQGNSA. V lost 2 bases and J lost 8, with 13 bases in between.